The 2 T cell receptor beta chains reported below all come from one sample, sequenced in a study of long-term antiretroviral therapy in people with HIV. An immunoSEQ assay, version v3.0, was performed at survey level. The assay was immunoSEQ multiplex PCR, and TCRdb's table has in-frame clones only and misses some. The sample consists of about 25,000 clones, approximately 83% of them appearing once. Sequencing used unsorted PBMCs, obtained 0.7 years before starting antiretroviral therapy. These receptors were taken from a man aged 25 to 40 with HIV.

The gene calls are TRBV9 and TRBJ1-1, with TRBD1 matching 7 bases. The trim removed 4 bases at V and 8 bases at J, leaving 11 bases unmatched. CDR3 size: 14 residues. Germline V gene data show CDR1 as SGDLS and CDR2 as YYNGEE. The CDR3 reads CASSLMDRKEEAFF. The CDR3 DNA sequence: TGTGCCAGCAGCCTAATGGACAGGAAGGAAGAAGCTTTCTTT.

Here the CDR3 reads CASSPPGQLSTDTQYF. As DNA, the CDR3 is TGTGCCAGCAGTCCCCCGGGACAACTAAGCACAGATACGCAGTATTTT. The chain combines TRBV28 with TRBJ2-3; D perhaps matches TRBD1 (6 bases). CDR1 MDHEN and CDR2 SYDVKM come from the germline V gene. The CDR3 extends over 16 amino acids. V was clipped by 5 bases and J by 0 bases, with 15 bases between them.